A selection of T cell receptor beta chains follows, all from one sample in a study of T cells in Graves' hyperthyroidism and ophthalmopathy. TCRdb passed the multiplex PCR reads through MiXCR, listing each CDR3 protein once. Here the sample spans roughly 180,000 distinct CDR3 sequences, about a sixth being singletons. Sequencing was performed on blood. These receptor sequences come from a woman in her forties or fifties with Graves' hyperthyroidism. Each CDR3 is given with its conserved first and last residue. The D gene is left open where the match is weak. The size field is filled for only some rows; it gives once, few, many or a size class.

v_call	j_call	clone_size	d_call	cdr3_length	cdr3_nt	cdr3_aa
TRBV6-2/TRBV6-3	TRBJ2-1	.	TRBD1	17	TGTGCCAGCAGTTACTCGAGGGACAGGGGTGCTTGGGATGAGCAGTTCTTC	CASSYSRDRGAWDEQFF
TRBV9	TRBJ1-4	many	.	15	TGTGCCAGCAGCCGAGGGAGGGCAACTAATGAAAAACTGTTTTTT	CASSRGRATNEKLFF
TRBV15	TRBJ2-5	many	TRBD2	15	TGTGCCACCAGCAGAGCCAGCGGGGGGTTAGGGACCCAGTACTTC	CATSRASGGLGTQYF
TRBV9	TRBJ2-3	many	.	14	TGTGCCAGCAGCGTAGAAGCGCGCACAGATACGCAGTATTTT	CASSVEARTDTQYF
TRBV28	TRBJ1-2	many	TRBD1	14	TGTGCCAGCAGTTTTCTAGACAGGGGTGGTGGCTACACCTTC	CASSFLDRGGGYTF
TRBV10-3	TRBJ1-1	many	.	16	TGTGCCATCAGTGAGTCCGTCCTAGGGCTGGGGACTGAAGCTTTCTTT	CAISESVLGLGTEAFF
TRBV5-1	TRBJ2-6	many	.	16	TGCGCCAGCACCATATCGGGAGCTACTGGGGCCAACGTCCTGACTTTC	CASTISGATGANVLTF
TRBV25-1	TRBJ1-1	many	TRBD1	17	TGTGCCAGCAGTGAATCCCGGGGACAGGGGGGGGGGACTGAAGCTTTCTTT	CASSESRGQGGGTEAFF
TRBV7-9	TRBJ1-3	.	TRBD1	14	TGTGCCAGCGAGGGGGCTAACTCTGGAAACACCATATATTTT	CASEGANSGNTIYF
TRBV5-1	TRBJ1-2	many	.	13	TGCGCCAGCAGCTACGGGGGACGCTATGGCTACACCTTC	CASSYGGRYGYTF
TRBV6-1	TRBJ1-2	many	TRBD1	15	TGTGCCAGCAATCACCGACAGGGGCACGACTATGGCTACACCTTC	CASNHRQGHDYGYTF
TRBV13	TRBJ2-3	few	.	16	TGTGCCAGCAGCTCCCGGGGGACAGTAGACACAGATACGCAGTATTTT	CASSSRGTVDTDTQYF
TRBV7-9	TRBJ1-6	many	.	13	TGTGCCAGCAGCATTCATAGTACGACACCCCTCCACTTT	CASSIHSTTPLHF
TRBV6-5	TRBJ1-6	many	.	14	TGTGCCAGCAGTTACCGGGAGACTAATTCACCCCTCCACTTT	CASSYRETNSPLHF
TRBV20-1	TRBJ2-7	many	TRBD1	14	TGCAGTGCTAGAGTGACAGGGGGCTCGGTCGAGCAGTACTTC	CSARVTGGSVEQYF
TRBV7-3	TRBJ2-6	many	TRBD1	16	TGTGCCAGCAGCTTGACAGGGGGCACTGGGGCCAACGTCCTGACTTTC	CASSLTGGTGANVLTF
TRBV18	TRBJ2-3	few	TRBD1	14	TGTGCCAGCTCACCGGGACAGGGTGGAGATACGCAGTATTTT	CASSPGQGGDTQYF
TRBV6-2/TRBV6-3	TRBJ1-5	many	.	14	TGTGCCAGCAGTTATTTCGGGGGTTATCAGCCCCAGCATTTT	CASSYFGGYQPQHF
TRBV6-2/TRBV6-3	TRBJ1-1	.	.	15	TGTGCCAGCATCCACCCCGGGGACCCAGGCACTGAAGCTTTCTTT	CASIHPGDPGTEAFF
TRBV4-1	TRBJ1-1	few	TRBD1	14	TGCGCCAGCAGCCGAACCCGGGACAGCCATGAAGCTTTCTTT	CASSRTRDSHEAFF
TRBV7-9	TRBJ2-1	.	.	12	TGTGCCAGCAGCTTAGGAAGGAATGAGCAGTTCTTC	CASSLGRNEQFF
TRBV3-1	TRBJ1-4	many	.	12	TGTGCCAGCAGTCAGACCGTTGAAAAACTGTTTTTT	CASSQTVEKLFF
TRBV4-3	TRBJ2-1	.	TRBD2	17	TGCGCCAGCAGCCATCTCAGCGGGGGGGCCGCCAGGAATGAGCAGTTCTTC	CASSHLSGGAARNEQFF
TRBV20-1	TRBJ1-1	.	.	13	TGCAGTGCTAGAGCCACAGGGAGTGCTGAAGCTTTCTTT	CSARATGSAEAFF
TRBV20-1	TRBJ2-5	few	.	13	TGCAGTGCGCCAGACTACACCCTATCGACCCAGTACTTC	CSAPDYTLSTQYF
TRBV27	TRBJ2-7	.	.	18	TGTGCCAGCAGTTTATTCGGCGGGGAGAGGACTACCACCTACGAGCAGTACTTC	CASSLFGGERTTTYEQYF
TRBV6-1	TRBJ1-2	many	.	13	TGTGCCAGCAGTTATGAGGGGGGCTCTGGCTACACCTTC	CASSYEGGSGYTF
TRBV12-3/TRBV12-4	TRBJ1-1	.	.	14	TGTGCCAGCAGCGATTGGACGGTGAACACTGAAGCTTTCTTT	CASSDWTVNTEAFF
TRBV20-1	TRBJ2-2	many	TRBD1	21	TGCAGTGCTAGACTCCCCCCGGGACAGGGGGCCAGTCGGGCGAACACCGGGGAGCTGTTTTTT	CSARLPPGQGASRANTGELFF
TRBV11-2	TRBJ1-4	many	TRBD1	16	TGTGCCAGCAGCCAGCGGGACAGGGGATCGGGTGAAAAACTGTTTTTT	CASSQRDRGSGEKLFF
TRBV28	TRBJ2-2	many	TRBD2	18	TGTGCCAGCAGTTTATCACTAGCGGGGGTAACGAACACCGGGGAGCTGTTTTTT	CASSLSLAGVTNTGELFF
TRBV2	TRBJ2-7	many	TRBD2	15	TGTGCCAGCAGTGAAGAGAGCGGGGGGTACTACGAGCAGTACTTC	CASSEESGGYYEQYF
TRBV7-9	TRBJ2-2	.	TRBD2	15	TGTACCAGCAGCCAAGCGGGGGGCATCACCGGGGAGCTGTTTTTT	CTSSQAGGITGELFF
TRBV6-2/TRBV6-3	TRBJ2-1	few	TRBD2	17	TGTGCCAGCAGTTCCGCTGGGGCGGGGGGTACCTACAATGAGCAGTCCTTC	CASSSAGAGGTYNEQSF
TRBV6-5	TRBJ1-5	few	.	14	TGTGCCAGCAGTTACGTAGAGGGAGGGCAGCCCCAGCATTTT	CASSYVEGGQPQHF
TRBV20-1	TRBJ1-6	.	.	11	TGCAGTGCTAGAGATCGACATCTGCTCCACTTT	CSARDRHLLHF
TRBV28	TRBJ1-2	.	.	13	TGTGCCAGCAGCCCTATCGGAAACTATGGCTACACCTTC	CASSPIGNYGYTF
TRBV7-2	TRBJ1-6	many	TRBD1	15	TGTGCCAGCAGGCAACCAGGGGGGCGGAATTCACCCCTCCACTTT	CASRQPGGRNSPLHF
TRBV19	TRBJ2-1	many	.	15	TGTGCCAGTAGTTTGTCCGGGGGACTCTACAATGAGCAGTTCTTC	CASSLSGGLYNEQFF
TRBV28	TRBJ2-3	once	TRBD2	15	TGTGCCAGCAGTTCGAGGAGCGGGGACGCAGATACGCAGTATTTT	CASSSRSGDADTQYF
TRBV2	TRBJ1-6	many	.	13	TGTGCCAGCAGTGAAATGGGTGGTTCACCCCTCCACTTT	CASSEMGGSPLHF